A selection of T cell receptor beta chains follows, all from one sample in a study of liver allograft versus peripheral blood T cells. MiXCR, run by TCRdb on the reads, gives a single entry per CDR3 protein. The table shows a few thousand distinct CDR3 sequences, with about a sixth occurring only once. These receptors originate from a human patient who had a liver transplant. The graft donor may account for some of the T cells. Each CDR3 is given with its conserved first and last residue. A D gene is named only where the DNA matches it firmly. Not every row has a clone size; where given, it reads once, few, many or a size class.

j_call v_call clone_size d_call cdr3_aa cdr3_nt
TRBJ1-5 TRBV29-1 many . CSVDRAAVSNQPQHF TGCAGCGTTGATCGGGCAGCTGTGAGTAATCAGCCCCAGCATTTT
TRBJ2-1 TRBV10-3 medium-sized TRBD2 CAISGTSAAHSYNEQFF TGTGCCATCAGTGGGACTAGCGCAGCCCACTCCTACAATGAGCAGTTCTTC
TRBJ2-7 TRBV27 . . CASSLGASYEQYF TGTGCCAGCTCCCTCGGGGCCTCCTACGAGCAGTACTTC
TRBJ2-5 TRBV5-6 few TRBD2 CASSFAAGDGETQYF TGTGCCAGCAGCTTTGCGGCGGGAGATGGCGAGACCCAGTACTTC
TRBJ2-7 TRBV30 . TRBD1 CATDRAYEQYF TGTGCCACCGACAGGGCCTACGAGCAGTACTTC
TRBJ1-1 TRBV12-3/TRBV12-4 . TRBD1 CASSLAGGAGGHTEAFF TGTGCCAGCAGTTTGGCCGGAGGGGCAGGGGGACACACTGAAGCTTTCTTT
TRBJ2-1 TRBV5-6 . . CAGSFQGNEQFF TGTGCCGGCAGCTTCCAGGGAAATGAGCAGTTCTTC
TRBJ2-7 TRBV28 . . CASRDRGGYSYEQYF TGTGCCAGCAGGGACCGCGGCGGGTACTCCTACGAGCAGTACTTC
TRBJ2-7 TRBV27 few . CASSFIGSYLSEQYF TGTGCCAGCAGCTTCATCGGATCCTACTTGAGCGAGCAGTACTTC
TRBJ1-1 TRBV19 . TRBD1 CASSIAVPGQGWNTEAFF TGTGCCAGTAGTATCGCCGTCCCGGGACAGGGATGGAACACTGAAGCTTTCTTT
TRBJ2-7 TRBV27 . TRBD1 CASKRGQGAPSYEQYF TGTGCCAGCAAAAGGGGACAGGGGGCTCCCTCCTACGAGCAGTACTTC
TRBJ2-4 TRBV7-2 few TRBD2 CASSPTRLASYLAKNIQYF TGTGCCAGCAGCCCGACGAGACTAGCGTCATATTTAGCCAAAAACATTCAGTACTTC
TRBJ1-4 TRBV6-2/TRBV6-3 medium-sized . CASSSADATNEKLFF TGTGCCAGCAGTTCCGCGGATGCAACTAATGAAAAACTGTTTTTT
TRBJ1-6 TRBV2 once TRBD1 CASSRPGQGSSPLHF TGTGCCAGCAGTCGCCCCGGACAGGGGAGTTCACCCCTCCACTTT
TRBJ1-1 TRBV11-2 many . CASSYTVNTEAFF TGTGCCAGCAGCTACACGGTGAACACTGAAGCTTTCTTT
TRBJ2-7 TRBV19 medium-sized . CASRARTSYEQYF TGTGCCAGTCGGGCCAGGACATCCTACGAGCAGTACTTC
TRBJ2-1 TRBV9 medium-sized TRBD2 CASSVPAGGTYNEQFF TGTGCCAGCAGCGTACCAGCGGGAGGAACCTACAATGAGCAGTTCTTC
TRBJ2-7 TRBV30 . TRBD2 CAWEQGAGVYEQYF TGTGCCTGGGAACAAGGGGCGGGGGTCTACGAGCAGTACTTC
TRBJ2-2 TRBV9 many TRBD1 CASSLGQGAGGELFF TGTGCCAGCAGCTTGGGACAGGGGGCTGGCGGGGAGCTGTTTTTT
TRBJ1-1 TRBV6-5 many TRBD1 CASTYWTGGEAFF TGTGCCAGCACCTATTGGACAGGAGGTGAAGCTTTCTTT
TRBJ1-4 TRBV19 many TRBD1 CASRQGATEKLFF TGTGCCAGCAGACAGGGGGCGACTGAAAAACTGTTTTTT
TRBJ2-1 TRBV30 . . CAWSESGFYNEQFF TGTGCCTGGAGTGAATCCGGGTTCTACAATGAGCAGTTCTTC
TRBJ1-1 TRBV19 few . CASNPGHIAEAFF TGTGCCAGTAACCCGGGACATATCGCTGAAGCTTTCTTT
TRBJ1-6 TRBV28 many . CASSPRGSYNSPLHF TGTGCCAGCAGTCCCAGGGGATCCTATAATTCACCCCTCCACTTT
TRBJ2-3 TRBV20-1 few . CSAIQVAGRDTQYF TGCAGTGCTATACAGGTGGCCGGGAGAGATACGCAGTATTTT
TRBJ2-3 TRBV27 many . CASSFSTSTDTQYF TGTGCCAGCAGTTTCTCCACGAGCACAGATACGCAGTATTTT